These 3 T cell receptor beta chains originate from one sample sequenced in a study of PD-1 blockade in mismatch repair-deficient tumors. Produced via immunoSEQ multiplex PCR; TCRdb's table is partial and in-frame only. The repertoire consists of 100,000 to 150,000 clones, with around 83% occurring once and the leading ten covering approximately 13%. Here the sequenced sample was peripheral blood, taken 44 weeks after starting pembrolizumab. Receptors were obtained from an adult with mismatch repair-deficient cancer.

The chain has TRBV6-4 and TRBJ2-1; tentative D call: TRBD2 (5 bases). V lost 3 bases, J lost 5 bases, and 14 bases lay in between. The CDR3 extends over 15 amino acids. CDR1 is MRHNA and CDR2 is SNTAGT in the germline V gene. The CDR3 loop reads CASSEGAEDHNEQFF. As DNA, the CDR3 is TGTGCCAGCAGTGAGGGAGCGGAGGACCACAATGAGCAGTTCTTC.

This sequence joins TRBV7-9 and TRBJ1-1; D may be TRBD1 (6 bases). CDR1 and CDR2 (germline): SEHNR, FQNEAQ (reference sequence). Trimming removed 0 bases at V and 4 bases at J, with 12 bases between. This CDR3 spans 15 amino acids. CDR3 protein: CASSLARGESTEAFF. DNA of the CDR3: TGTGCCAGCAGCTTAGCGAGGGGGGAAAGCACTGAAGCTTTCTTT. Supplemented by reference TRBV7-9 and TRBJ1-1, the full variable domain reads DTGVSQNPRHKITKRGQNVTFRCDPISEHNRLYWYRQTLGQGPEFLTYFQNEAQLEKSRLLSDRFSAERPKGSFSTLEIQRTEQGDSAMYLCASSLARGESTEAFFGQGTRLTVV.

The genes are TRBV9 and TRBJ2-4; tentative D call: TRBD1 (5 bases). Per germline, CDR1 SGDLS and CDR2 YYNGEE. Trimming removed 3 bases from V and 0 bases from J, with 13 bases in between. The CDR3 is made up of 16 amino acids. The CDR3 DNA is TGTGCCAGCAGCGCTGGGGCAGAACTAGCCAAAAACATTCAGTACTTC. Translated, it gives CASSAGAELAKNIQYF.